The rows below give T cell receptor beta chains drawn from one sample of a study of vaccination and CD4 T cells after COVID-19. TCRdb analysed the PCR reads with MiXCR anew, one entry per CDR3 protein. Counted here are about 14,000 distinct CDR3 sequences, about 64% occurring once; the ten biggest clones make up less than 7%. No antigen is known for these receptors. Material: CD4+ T cells from blood, cultured in vitro. The source of these receptors is a human donor who had recovered from COVID-19. The CDR3 runs from the conserved cysteine through the conserved F or W. The order of the fields is J gene, CDR3 length, V gene, clone size, D gene, CDR3 protein, CDR3 DNA. D genes are given only for firm matches. The size of a clone is reported for some rows only, either as once, few or many, or as a class for expanded clones.

TRBJ2-5	11	TRBV2	-	-	CASSEWGTQYF	TGTGCCAGCAGTGAATGGGGGACCCAGTACTTC
TRBJ1-1	19	TRBV11-3	-	-	CASSLESGAGANVNTEAFF	TGTGCCAGCAGCTTAGAATCTGGGGCAGGGGCTAACGTGAACACTGAAGCTTTCTTT
TRBJ1-2	12	TRBV5-6	-	-	CASSWGVSGYTF	TGTGCCAGCAGCTGGGGGGTCTCCGGCTACACCTTC
TRBJ2-3	15	TRBV20-1	-	-	CSASRDFLSTDTQYF	TGCAGTGCTTCCCGGGACTTCCTTTCCACAGATACGCAGTATTTT
TRBJ2-5	12	TRBV5-5	few	-	CASSFAGETQYF	TGTGCCAGCAGCTTTGCGGGAGAGACCCAGTACTTC
TRBJ1-2	15	TRBV2	few	TRBD1	CASRGGTAGNYGYTF	TGTGCCAGCAGAGGTGGGACAGCAGGGAACTATGGCTACACCTTC
TRBJ1-1	16	TRBV2	-	TRBD1	CASSVRTGGLNTEAFF	TGTGCCAGCAGTGTCCGGACAGGGGGCTTGAACACTGAAGCTTTCTTT
TRBJ2-7	15	TRBV2	-	TRBD2	CASTPSGRSYYEQYF	TGTGCCAGCACCCCCAGCGGGAGGTCCTACTACGAGCAGTACTTC
TRBJ2-3	14	TRBV2	-	-	CASSRGTSTDTQYF	TGTGCCAGCAGTCGCGGGACTAGCACAGATACGCAGTATTTT
TRBJ2-1	15	TRBV28	-	TRBD1	CASSSASGGRNEQFF	TGTGCCAGCAGTTCGGCCTCAGGGGGTCGGAATGAGCAGTTCTTC
TRBJ1-1	12	TRBV11-2	-	-	CASSFGDTEAFF	TGTGCCAGCAGCTTTGGGGACACTGAAGCTTTCTTT
TRBJ2-5	14	TRBV7-7	-	TRBD2	CASSRSGLDETQYF	TGTGCCAGCAGCCGTTCGGGACTAGATGAGACCCAGTACTTC
TRBJ1-2	15	TRBV4-2	-	-	CASSLYRDGNYGYTF	TGTGCCAGCAGCCTGTACCGGGACGGCAACTATGGCTACACCTTC
TRBJ2-5	15	TRBV27	-	-	CASSLGVRDQETQYF	TGTGCCAGCAGTTTAGGGGTTCGGGACCAAGAGACCCAGTACTTC
TRBJ1-5	15	TRBV6-1	-	TRBD1	CASNRRGQSNQPQHF	TGTGCCAGCAACCGAAGGGGGCAGAGCAATCAGCCCCAGCATTTT
TRBJ2-5	17	TRBV4-1	once	-	CASSQPLITEKRRTQYF	TGCGCCAGCAGCCAACCTCTAATAACAGAGAAGCGTAGAACCCAGTACTTC
TRBJ1-1	16	TRBV5-1	-	-	CASSPLGVQGSTEAFF	TGCGCCAGCAGCCCATTGGGGGTACAGGGTTCCACTGAAGCTTTCTTT
TRBJ1-4	15	TRBV5-1	once	-	CASSLVAGLNEKLFF	TGCGCCAGCAGCTTGGTGGCAGGCCTTAATGAAAAACTGTTTTTT
TRBJ2-7	14	TRBV6-2/TRBV6-3	few	-	CASSAGTGPYEQYF	TGTGCCAGCAGCGCCGGGACGGGCCCCTACGAGCAGTACTTC
TRBJ1-3	13	TRBV10-3	few	-	CAIKGAGGNTIYF	TGTGCCATCAAGGGCGCAGGGGGAAACACCATATATTTT
TRBJ1-6	14	TRBV20-1	-	TRBD1	CSFRQGGDNSPLHF	TGCAGTTTTAGACAGGGGGGAGACAATTCACCCCTCCACTTT
TRBJ2-1	16	TRBV20-1	few	-	CSARKIVSSSYNEQFF	TGCAGTGCTAGGAAAATAGTATCTAGCTCCTACAATGAGCAGTTCTTC
TRBJ2-5	16	TRBV24-1	-	TRBD2	CATSEGAGAVQETQYF	TGTGCCACCAGTGAGGGAGCGGGGGCCGTCCAAGAGACCCAGTACTTC
TRBJ2-5	13	TRBV29-1	once	-	CSVEVNLKETQYF	TGCAGCGTTGAAGTTAACCTAAAAGAGACCCAGTACTTC
TRBJ2-1	13	TRBV2	-	-	CASSEISNNEQFF	TGTGCCAGCAGTGAAATTAGTAACAATGAGCAGTTCTTC
TRBJ1-1	13	TRBV20-1	-	-	CSARNAPNTEAFF	TGCAGTGCTAGGAATGCACCGAACACTGAAGCTTTCTTT
TRBJ2-7	17	TRBV12-5	-	TRBD2	CASGPPGAGGRKDEQYF	TGTGCTAGTGGTCCCCCCGGGGCGGGAGGGCGTAAGGACGAGCAGTACTTC
TRBJ2-2	14	TRBV11-1	few	-	CASSSQDQTGELFF	TGTGCCAGCAGCTCCCAGGACCAAACCGGGGAGCTGTTTTTT
TRBJ2-7	14	TRBV20-1	-	TRBD2	CSAREPSGSYEQYF	TGCAGTGCTAGAGAACCTAGCGGCTCCTACGAGCAGTACTTC
TRBJ1-3	17	TRBV11-2	-	-	CASSLYPRGSSGNTIYF	TGTGCCAGCAGCTTATACCCTCGGGGCTCATCTGGAAACACCATATATTTT
TRBJ2-5	19	TRBV5-4	few	TRBD2	CASSIGLAGVRPQVGTQYF	TGTGCCAGCAGCATCGGACTAGCGGGAGTGAGACCTCAGGTTGGGACCCAGTACTTC
TRBJ2-5	15	TRBV20-1	-	TRBD1	CSASLGQGAEKTQYF	TGCAGTGCTAGTCTGGGACAGGGGGCCGAAAAGACCCAGTACTTC
TRBJ2-1	15	TRBV5-4	-	TRBD2	CASSLRAGAYNEQFF	TGTGCCAGCAGCTTGCGTGCGGGAGCCTACAATGAGCAGTTCTTC
TRBJ1-2	13	TRBV7-3	few	-	CASSPRGDYGYTF	TGTGCCAGCAGCCCCAGGGGTGACTATGGCTACACCTTC
TRBJ2-1	16	TRBV11-2	-	TRBD2	CASSFNAGGSVGEQFF	TGTGCCAGCAGCTTCAACGCGGGAGGATCGGTAGGGGAGCAGTTCTTC
TRBJ1-1	15	TRBV20-1	-	-	CSARVTRAGGTEAFF	TGCAGTGCTAGAGTAACCAGGGCGGGGGGCACTGAAGCTTTCTTT
TRBJ2-4	13	TRBV7-9	once	-	CASSLEGGNIQYF	TGTGCCAGCAGCTTAGAGGGGGGGAACATTCAGTACTTC
TRBJ2-4	18	TRBV21-1	medium-sized	-	CASSKVLRTSGRANIQYF	TGTGCCAGCAGCAAAGTCCTTCGGACTAGCGGGAGGGCGAACATTCAGTACTTC
TRBJ1-1	14	TRBV2	few	-	CASSRQGLSTEAFF	TGTGCCAGCAGCCGCCAGGGTTTGAGTACTGAAGCTTTCTTT
TRBJ1-5	16	TRBV19	-	-	CASSIDPRRGNQPQHF	TGTGCCAGTAGTATAGACCCAAGACGGGGGAATCAGCCCCAGCATTTT
TRBJ2-5	15	TRBV6-1	-	-	CASRHTPGGRETQYF	TGTGCCAGCAGACACACCCCCGGGGGCAGGGAGACCCAGTACTTC
TRBJ1-1	16	TRBV4-1	-	-	CASSQDSQRMNTEAFF	TGCGCCAGCAGCCAAGATTCGCAAAGGATGAACACTGAAGCTTTCTTT